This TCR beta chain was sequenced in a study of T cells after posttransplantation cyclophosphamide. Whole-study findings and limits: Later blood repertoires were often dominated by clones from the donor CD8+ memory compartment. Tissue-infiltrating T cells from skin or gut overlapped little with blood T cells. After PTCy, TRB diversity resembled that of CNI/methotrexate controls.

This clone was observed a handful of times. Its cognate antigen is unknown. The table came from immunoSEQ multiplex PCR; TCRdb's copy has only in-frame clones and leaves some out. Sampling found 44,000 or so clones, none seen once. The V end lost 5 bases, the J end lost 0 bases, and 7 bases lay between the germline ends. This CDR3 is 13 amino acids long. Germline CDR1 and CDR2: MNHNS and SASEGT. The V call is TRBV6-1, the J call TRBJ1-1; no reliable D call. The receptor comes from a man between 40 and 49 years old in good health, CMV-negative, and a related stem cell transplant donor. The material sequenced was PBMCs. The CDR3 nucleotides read TGTGCCAGCAGTCGGGGAGTGAACACTGAAGCTTTCTTT. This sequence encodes CASSRGVNTEAFF.